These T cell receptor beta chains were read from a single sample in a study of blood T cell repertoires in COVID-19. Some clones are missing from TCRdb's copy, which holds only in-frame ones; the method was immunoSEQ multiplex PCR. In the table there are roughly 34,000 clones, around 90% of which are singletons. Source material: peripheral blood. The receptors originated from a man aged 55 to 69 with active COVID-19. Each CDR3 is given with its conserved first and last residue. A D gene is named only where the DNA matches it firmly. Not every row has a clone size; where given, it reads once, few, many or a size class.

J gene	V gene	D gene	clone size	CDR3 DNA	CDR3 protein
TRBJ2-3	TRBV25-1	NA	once	TGTGCCAGCAGTGAGGGTATGGGAGCCGAAGGAGATACGCAGTATTTT	CASSEGMGAEGDTQYF
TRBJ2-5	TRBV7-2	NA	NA	TGTGCCAGCAGCCTACCAGGGGGCGGGGGATCTGAGACCCAGTACTTC	CASSLPGGGGSETQYF
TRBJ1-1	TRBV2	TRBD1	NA	TGTGCCAGCAGTATTCAGGGACAGGGGATTGCTTCTGAAGCTTTCTTT	CASSIQGQGIASEAFF
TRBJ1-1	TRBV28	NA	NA	TGTGCCAGCAGTCCGTCCGACGGGATGAACACTGAAGCTTTCTTT	CASSPSDGMNTEAFF
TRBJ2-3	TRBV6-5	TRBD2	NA	TGTGCCAGCAGACGGACCGGGGGGGTAGATACGCAGTATTTT	CASRRTGGVDTQYF
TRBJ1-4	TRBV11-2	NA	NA	TGTGCCAGCACCCTGGGGTGGGGGCGCTTAGCAACTAATGAAAAACTGTTTTTT	CASTLGWGRLATNEKLFF
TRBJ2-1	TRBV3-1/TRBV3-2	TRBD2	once	TGTGCCAGCAGCCTCGGGGGGGGGAATTCGGATGAGCAGTTCTTC	CASSLGGGNSDEQFF
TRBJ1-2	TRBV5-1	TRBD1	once	TGCGCCAGCAGTTTCGACAGGGGGACTGGCTACACCTTC	CASSFDRGTGYTF
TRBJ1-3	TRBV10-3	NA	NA	TGTGCCATCAGTGAGTCCCGGGGTCCTGGAAACACCATATATTTT	CAISESRGPGNTIYF
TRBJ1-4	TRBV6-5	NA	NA	TGTGCCAGCAGCCAAGACAGGCGTAATGAAAAACTGTTTTTT	CASSQDRRNEKLFF
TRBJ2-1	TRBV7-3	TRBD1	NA	TGTGCCAGCAGCCTTCGAGCCGGGACAGGGGCCTACAATGAGCAGTTCTTC	CASSLRAGTGAYNEQFF
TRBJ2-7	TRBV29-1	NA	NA	TGCAGCGTTAGGGGGTCCCCTACCTACGAGCAGTACTTC	CSVRGSPTYEQYF
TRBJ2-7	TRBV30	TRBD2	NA	TGTGCCTGGAGTGCGGTGGGTCGGGGGGCCTACGAGCAGTACTTC	CAWSAVGRGAYEQYF
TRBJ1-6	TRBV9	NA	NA	TGTGCCAGCAGCGAGGAGGGGTTTGGTTCACCCCTCCACTTT	CASSEEGFGSPLHF
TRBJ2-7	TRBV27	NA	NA	TGTGCCAGCAAGCCACGGACTAAAAACTACGAGCAGTACTTC	CASKPRTKNYEQYF
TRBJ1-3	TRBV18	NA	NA	TGTGCCAGCTCACCAGCGCAGGGGATAGCTGGAAACACCATATATTTT	CASSPAQGIAGNTIYF
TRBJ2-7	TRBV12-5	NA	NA	TGTGCTAGTGGTTTGTTGACAGGTCCCCACGAGCAGTACTTC	CASGLLTGPHEQYF
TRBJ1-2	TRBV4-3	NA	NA	TGCGCCAGCAGCCAATCCGGAGGCGCCGATGGCTACACCTTC	CASSQSGGADGYTF
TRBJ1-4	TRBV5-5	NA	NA	TGTGCCAGCAGCTTACACTATCCGGATTTTCGTGAAAAACTGTTTTTT	CASSLHYPDFREKLFF
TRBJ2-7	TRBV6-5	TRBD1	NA	TGTGCCAGCAGTTACGGGACAGGTGGCCACGAGCAGTACTTC	CASSYGTGGHEQYF
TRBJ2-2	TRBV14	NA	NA	TGTGCCAGCAGCCAAGCGCGACTGACCGGGGAGCTGTTTTTT	CASSQARLTGELFF
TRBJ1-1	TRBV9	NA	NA	TGTGCCAGCAGCCCCCCGGGCACTGAAGCTTTCTTT	CASSPPGTEAFF